The 28 T cell receptor beta chains in this list originate from one sample, sequenced in a study of blood T cell repertoires in COVID-19. Generated by immunoSEQ multiplex PCR, the TCRdb table keeps only in-frame clones and is missing some. The sample holds 200,000 to 250,000 clones, over 80% seen once. The specimen sequenced was PBMCs or T cells enriched from blood (not recorded which). The receptors shown here come from a man over 45 who had been exposed to COVID-19.

This chain joins TRBV28 and TRBJ2-1; D perhaps matches TRBD2 (6 bases). Germline V lookup: CDR1 MDHEN, CDR2 SYDVKM. V was clipped by 8 bases and J by 4 bases, with 9 bases between them. CDR3 size: 12 residues. The CDR3 DNA is TGTGCCAGCGTCGGGGGTTACAATGAGCAGTTCTTC. Residues: CASVGGYNEQFF.

Written as DNA, the CDR3 is TGTGCCAGCAGTCCCCAGACAGGGGCGGACGGGGAGCTGTTTTTT. Translated: CASSPQTGADGELFF. The V call is TRBV28, the J call TRBJ2-2; 8 bases align to TRBD1. This CDR3 comprises 15 residues. The germline V gene has CDR1 MDHEN and CDR2 SYDVKM. J lost 7 bases, V lost 5 bases, and 9 bases had no gene match.

This chain uses TRBV7-9 with TRBJ1-2; D remains ambiguous. Trimming cost V 10 bases and J 4 bases, with 25 bases left between them. The CDR3 is 16 residues long. Germline CDR1 SEHNR, CDR2 FQNEAQ (reference sequence). CDR3 bases: TGTGCCATCTCTAAGGGAACTCCCCTCCGGGGCTATGGCTACACCTTC. This codes for CAISKGTPLRGYGYTF.

The chain has TRBV5-4 and TRBJ2-5; 8 bases fit TRBD1. Losses at the gene ends were 0 bases for V and 4 bases for J; bases not matched to a gene: 5. Germline V gives CDR1 SGHNT, CDR2 YYREEE (reference sequence). This CDR3 spans 15 amino acids. In DNA, the CDR3 is TGTGCCAGCAGCTTGGATTGGCAGGGGGCAGAGACCCAGTACTTC. Its protein product is CASSLDWQGAETQYF.

The chain has TRBV5-8 and TRBJ2-1; D is undetermined. V lost 4 bases to trimming and J lost 10 bases, with 9 bases between them. CDR3 size: 11 residues. CDR1 SGHTS and CDR2 YDEGEE come from the germline V gene. CDR3 DNA: TGTGCCAGCAGCCGGCCTAGGGAGCAGTTCTTC. Translated: CASSRPREQFF.

The genes are TRBV7-2 and TRBJ2-1, with 10 bases matching TRBD2. Germline trimming cut 4 bases from V and 7 bases from J; bases unmatched to any gene: 13. The CDR3 loop spans 17 amino acids. CDR1 and CDR2 (germline): SGHTA, FQGNSA. The CDR3 spells CASSYLRASGGGNEQFF. The CDR3 coding sequence is TGTGCCAGCAGCTACCTTCGGGCTAGCGGGGGAGGTAATGAGCAGTTCTTC.

The chain has TRBV5-1 and TRBJ1-2; TRBD1 aligns across 7 bases. CDR3 length equals 15 residues. Trimming cost V 0 bases and J 4 bases; bases outside gene matches: 6. Germline V lookup: CDR1 SGHRS, CDR2 YFSETQ. The CDR3 DNA is TGCGCCAGCAGCTTGGAATCAAGGGGGCGCTATGGCTACACCTTC. Its protein is CASSLESRGRYGYTF.

The V and J genes are TRBV13 and TRBJ1-2; D is perhaps TRBD1 (5 bases). V was clipped by 4 bases and J by 4 bases, with 10 bases between them. CDR1 and CDR2 from the germline V gene are PRHDT and FYEKMQ (reference sequence). This CDR3 has 13 amino acids. DNA for the CDR3: TGTGCCAGCAGCTCCCAGGGTGTCTATGGCTACACCTTC. This translates into CASSSQGVYGYTF.

This clone was observed once. The V call is TRBV19, the J call TRBJ2-6; D not resolved. Germline CDR1 LNHDA, CDR2 SQIVND (reference sequence). The CDR3 is 14 residues long. Deletions cut 5 bases from V and 0 bases from J, with 5 bases between. The CDR3 sequence: CASSGGSGANVLTF. CDR3 in DNA: TGTGCCAGTAGTGGCGGCTCTGGGGCCAACGTCCTGACTTTC.

The chain employs TRBV18 and TRBJ1-1; TRBD1 might be the D (6 bases). V lost 5 bases and J 3 bases, leaving 16 bases between the germline ends. Germline lookup yields CDR1 KGHSH and CDR2 LQKENI. The CDR3 covers 15 residues. As DNA, the CDR3 is TGTGCCAGCTCAATGTCAGGGGTCCCTGACACTGAAGCTTTCTTT. This encodes CASSMSGVPDTEAFF.

The CDR3 DNA reads TGTGCCAGCAGCTTTGGCGGTGGCCAAGAGACCCAGTACTTC. The encoded protein is CASSFGGGQETQYF. This chain links TRBV7-3 with TRBJ2-5; D is unresolved. Germline values: CDR1 SGHTA, CDR2 FQGTGA. Trimming removed 3 bases from V and 1 base from J, with 9 bases in between. The CDR3 runs to 14 residues.

The chain combines TRBV5-8 with TRBJ1-4; perhaps TRBD1 as D (5 bases). V lost 7 bases to trimming and J lost 4 bases, with 14 bases between them. The CDR3 loop spans 14 amino acids. The germline V gene encodes CDR1 SGHTS and CDR2 YDEGEE. The DNA for the CDR3 is TGTGCCAGCTGCCGCTACCAGGGTAATGAAAAACTGTTTTTT. Amino acid sequence: CASCRYQGNEKLFF.

This clone appeared a single time. The V and J genes are TRBV5-1 and TRBJ1-1; D gene uncertain. Per germline, CDR1 SGHRS and CDR2 YFSETQ. The CDR3 extends over 16 amino acids. The V gene lost 0 bases and the J gene lost 1 base, with 13 bases spanning the gap. The CDR3 bases are TGCGCCAGCAGCTTGGACCTAGGAGGGAAGAACACTGAAGCTTTCTTT. Residues: CASSLDLGGKNTEAFF.

The chain combines TRBV25-1 with TRBJ2-3; possibly TRBD1 for D (5 bases). Germline lookup yields CDR1 MGHDK and CDR2 SYGVNS. Deletions cut 4 bases from V and 1 base from J, with 12 bases between. The length of the CDR3 is 15 residues. CDR3 sequence (DNA): TGTGCCAGCAGTGGCGGTATAGGGGGCACAGATACGCAGTATTTT. Protein: CASSGGIGGTDTQYF.

The rearrangement links TRBV13 to TRBJ2-3, with TRBD2 matching 7 bases. The CDR3 is made up of 15 amino acids. CDR1 and CDR2 (germline): PRHDT, FYEKMQ (reference sequence). V gave up 4 bases and J gave up 3 bases; unmatched junction bases: 7. CDR3 DNA: TGTGCCAGCAGCTCAGGACTAGGAGCGACAGATACGCAGTATTTT. This encodes CASSSGLGATDTQYF. Variable domain in full (rest from reference TRBV13 and TRBJ2-3): AAGVIQSPRHLIKEKRETATLKCYPIPRHDTVYWYQQGPGQDPQFLISFYEKMQSDKGSIPDRFSAQQFSDYHSELNMSSLELGDSALYFCASSSGLGATDTQYFGPGTRLTVL.

The chain recombines TRBV9 with TRBJ2-3, with D perhaps matching TRBD1 (5 bases). The length of the CDR3 is 14 residues. Between the trimmed V and J ends, which lost 0 bases and 5 bases, there was a span of 10 bases. CDR1 and CDR2 (germline): SGDLS, YYNGEE. The CDR3 protein is CASSVASRGDTQYF. CDR3 nucleotide sequence: TGTGCCAGCAGCGTAGCCTCAAGGGGAGATACGCAGTATTTT. The complete variable domain, with remaining parts taken from reference TRBV9 and TRBJ2-3, reads DSGVTQTPKHLITATGQRVTLRCSPRSGDLSVYWYQQSLDQGLQFLIQYYNGEERAKGNILERFSAQQFPDLHSELNLSSLELGDSALYFCASSVASRGDTQYFGPGTRLTVL.

This chain links TRBV29-1 with TRBJ2-1, with D perhaps matching TRBD1 (7 bases). Looked up from germline, CDR1 is SQVTM and CDR2 is ANQGSEA. Deletions cut 4 bases from V and 4 bases from J, with 8 bases between. There are 12 residues in the CDR3. CDR3 in DNA: TGCAGCGTTGCAGGGGGGTACAATGAGCAGTTCTTC. It is translated as CSVAGGYNEQFF.

The chain recombines TRBV2 with TRBJ1-5; D gene ambiguous. Trimming stripped 4 bases from V and 9 bases from J, with 16 bases between. Germline V gene lookup returns CDR1 SNHLY and CDR2 FYNNEI. The CDR3 is made up of 14 amino acids. CDR3: CASSVKSTGAPQHF. DNA of the CDR3: TGTGCCAGCAGTGTTAAGTCAACGGGAGCGCCCCAGCATTTT.

The rearrangement uses TRBV7-2 and TRBJ2-1; D may be TRBD2 (5 bases). The V end was cut by 6 bases, the J end by 2 bases, with 11 bases between. This CDR3 comprises 14 residues. Germline CDR1 and CDR2: SGHTA and FQGNSA. The CDR3 sequence is CASSRGRAYNEQFF. The CDR3, as DNA: TGTGCCAGCAGTCGGGGAAGGGCCTACAATGAGCAGTTCTTC.

The chain couples TRBV11-2 to TRBJ2-6; 7 bases are shared with TRBD1. The CDR3 contains 18 residues. The V segment lost 5 bases and the J segment 0 bases; nucleotides outside the gene matches: 10. Germline V gene sequence: CDR1 SGHAT, CDR2 FQNNGV. This chain's CDR3 is CASSPPGQMLSGANVLTF. DNA for the CDR3: TGTGCCAGCAGCCCCCCGGGACAGATGCTCTCTGGGGCCAACGTCCTGACTTTC.

In this sample, this clone turned up a few times. This rearrangement joins TRBV9 to TRBJ2-5; 11 nucleotides line up with TRBD2. V lost 6 bases, J lost 4 bases, and 8 bases stayed unmatched. Germline V gene sequence: CDR1 SGDLS, CDR2 YYNGEE. The CDR3 is made up of 15 amino acids. CDR3 nucleotide sequence: TGTGCCAGCAATTTAGCGGGAGGGCCCGGAGAGACCCAGTACTTC. Encoded protein: CASNLAGGPGETQYF.

The chain employs TRBV29-1 and TRBJ1-2; the D gene is possibly TRBD1 (5 bases). Trimming stripped 6 bases from V and 0 bases from J, with 11 bases between. Per the germline V gene, CDR1 is SQVTM and CDR2 is ANQGSEA. The CDR3 consists of 13 residues. The CDR3 protein is CSVPDSTNYGYTF. The CDR3 nucleotides read TGCAGCGTACCAGACAGTACTAACTATGGCTACACCTTC.

The chain uses TRBV30 and TRBJ2-5; a possible D gene is TRBD2 (5 bases). Germline V CDR1 and CDR2: GTSNPN, SVGIG (reference sequence). CDR3 length equals 13 residues. V lost 1 base to trimming and J lost 3 bases, with 9 bases between them. The CDR3 DNA follows: TGTGCCTGGAGTGCAAGGCGGGAAGAGACCCAGTACTTC. Its protein product is CAWSARREETQYF.

The chain uses TRBV19 and TRBJ1-1, with a tentative D call TRBD1 (5 bases). The germline gives CDR1 LNHDA, CDR2 SQIVND (reference sequence). The length of the CDR3 is 11 residues. V was pared by 6 bases and J by 7 bases, with 9 bases between. CDR3 protein: CASRAGIEAFF. CDR3 coding DNA: TGTGCCAGTAGAGCAGGGATTGAAGCTTTCTTT.

This clone was seen just once. This chain connects TRBV9 to TRBJ2-1, with a weak D call TRBD1 (5 bases). The CDR3 is 14 residues long. The V end lost 4 bases, the J end lost 9 bases, and 17 bases lay between the germline ends. Germline assignment: CDR1 SGDLS and CDR2 YYNGEE. The CDR3 reads CASSQGPRDFEQFF. CDR3 nucleotides: TGTGCCAGCAGCCAAGGGCCCAGGGATTTTGAGCAGTTCTTC.

The V gene is TRBV19, the J gene TRBJ2-3, with 9 bases lining up with TRBD2. The CDR3 extends over 15 amino acids. Germline V CDR1 and CDR2: LNHDA, SQIVND (reference sequence). Losses at the gene ends were 4 bases for V and 3 bases for J; bases not matched to a gene: 5. CDR3 residues: CASSTGLAATDTQYF. The CDR3, as DNA: TGTGCCAGTAGTACGGGACTAGCAGCTACAGATACGCAGTATTTT.

This clone appeared a single time. J is TRBJ2-1 and V is TRBV7-2; 9 bases fit TRBD1. This CDR3 is 16 amino acids long. Trimming cost V 6 bases and J 0 bases; bases outside gene matches: 6. Germline V gives CDR1 SGHTA, CDR2 FQGNSA. The CDR3 DNA is TGTGCCAGCAGACAGACAGGGGGAGCCTCCTACAATGAGCAGTTCTTC. Encoded protein: CASRQTGGASYNEQFF. Complete variable domain (other parts from reference TRBV7-2 and TRBJ2-1): GAGVSQSPSNKVTEKGKDVELRCDPISGHTALYWYRQSLGQGLEFLIYFQGNSAPDKSGLPSDRFSAERTGGSVSTLTIQRTQQEDSAVYLCASRQTGGASYNEQFFGPGTRLTVL.

The J gene is TRBJ2-1, the V gene TRBV5-1; D is unresolved. V was pared by 0 bases and J by 2 bases, with 9 bases between. CDR1 and CDR2 (germline): SGHRS, YFSETQ. The CDR3 covers 15 residues. The CDR3 spells CASSLESVPYNEQFF. DNA of the CDR3: TGCGCCAGCAGCTTGGAGAGTGTTCCCTACAATGAGCAGTTCTTC.